This T cell receptor beta chain was retrieved from a study of blood T cell repertoires in COVID-19. Patients of the Seattle cohort, enrolled during active infection, were followed longitudinally. The CDR3 spans 15 residues. Germline V gene lookup returns CDR1 LNHDA and CDR2 SQIVND (reference sequence). The V segment lost 6 bases and the J segment 2 bases; nucleotides outside the gene matches: 6. Study processing details: Reference gene primer amplification gave nucleated cell count estimates. Sequencing was performed with immunoSEQ multiplex PCR; in TCRdb, only in-frame clones are kept and a portion is missing. V, J and clone size derive from that table, while D and trimming were established from the DNA sequence. The table lists some 350,000 clones, about nine tenths of them singletons, with about 6.7% in the top ten.

This TCR derives from a woman between 70 and 85 years old with COVID-19, enrolled during active disease. Sequenced sample: peripheral blood. This chain links TRBV19 with TRBJ1-5; 8 nucleotides line up with TRBD1. Here the CDR3 reads CASSWTGKGNQPQHF. DNA of the CDR3: TGTGCCAGTAGCTGGACAGGGAAGGGCAATCAGCCCCAGCATTTT.